These 17 T cell receptor beta chains were sequenced from one sample in a study of T cell responses to AZD1222 COVID-19 vaccine. The repertoire was sequenced with immunoSEQ multiplex PCR; TCRdb's copy has only in-frame clones and lacks some. The data show around 99,000 clones, around nine tenths seen once. The sequencing used peripheral blood, collected on day 0 of AZD1222 vaccination. These receptors all come from an adult in good health.

The chain has TRBV7-2 and TRBJ1-2, with 9 bases lining up with TRBD1. V dropped 5 bases and J dropped 7; count of bases not matched to a gene: 8. Germline CDR1 is SGHTA and CDR2 is FQGNSA. The CDR3 runs to 14 residues. CDR3 region: CASSPQTGGPGYTF. The DNA of the CDR3 is TGTGCCAGCAGCCCTCAGACAGGGGGTCCTGGCTACACCTTC.

The chain combines TRBV7-2 with TRBJ2-7, with 8 bases aligning to TRBD2. V shed 2 bases, J shed 2 bases, and the junction held 5 bases outside the gene matches. Per the germline V gene, CDR1 is SGHTA and CDR2 is FQGNSA. CDR3 length equals 15 residues. CDR3 amino acids: CASSLQAGAPYEQYF. The CDR3 region has the DNA TGTGCCAGCAGCTTACAAGCGGGGGCCCCCTACGAGCAGTACTTC.

The rearrangement links TRBV21-1 to TRBJ2-5; the table gives TRBD1 as D, unverified against the DNA. TRBV21-1 is noted as a pseudogene. There are 13 residues in the CDR3. This chain's CDR3 is CASSKDREETQYF. CDR3 nucleotide sequence: TGTGCCAGCAGCAAAGACAGGGAAGAGACCCAGTACTTC.

CDR3 nucleotides: TGTGCCAGCAGTCGATCAAAGGAGACCCAGTACTTC. Its protein product is CASSRSKETQYF. V is TRBV6-6 and J is TRBJ2-5; D unresolved. This CDR3 region has 12 residues. V was cut by 5 bases and J by 5 bases, with 9 bases left in between. The germline gives CDR1 MNHNY, CDR2 SVGAGI (reference sequence).

There are a few counts of this clone. The chain combines TRBV9 with TRBJ1-2; D uncertain. The CDR3 totals 14 residues. Trimming removed 0 bases at V and 7 bases at J, with 13 bases between. Germline CDR1 is SGDLS and CDR2 is YYNGEE. CDR3 loop: CASSVAGGWGGYTF. CDR3 nucleotides: TGTGCCAGCAGCGTAGCCGGAGGCTGGGGTGGCTACACCTTC. The full variable domain, with the rest looked up from reference TRBV9 and TRBJ1-2, is DSGVTQTPKHLITATGQRVTLRCSPRSGDLSVYWYQQSLDQGLQFLIQYYNGEERAKGNILERFSAQQFPDLHSELNLSSLELGDSALYFCASSVAGGWGGYTFGSGTRLTVV.

This clone was detected only once. This chain joins TRBV10-3 and TRBJ2-7, with 7 bases matching TRBD1. Germline V lookup: CDR1 ENHRY, CDR2 SYGVKD. V was pared by 6 bases and J by 7 bases, with 6 bases of the junction left unmatched. This CDR3 is built from 12 residues. CDR3 residues: CAISPHRGEQYF. Here the CDR3 DNA reads TGTGCCATCAGCCCCCACAGGGGAGAGCAGTACTTC.

The J gene is TRBJ2-1, the V gene TRBV6-5; TRBD2 is a possible D gene (6 bases). This CDR3 is 12 amino acids long. V was pared by 8 bases and J by 8 bases, with 13 bases between. Germline V gene lookup returns CDR1 MNHEY and CDR2 SVGAGI. The CDR3 DNA follows: TGTGCCAGCCGATCCCCGGGGGATGAGCAGTTCTTC. This gives the protein CASRSPGDEQFF.

The CDR3: CASSIFAGRDEQYF. CDR3 coding DNA: TGTGCCAGTAGTATTTTTGCAGGGCGGGACGAGCAGTACTTC. This rearrangement joins TRBV19 to TRBJ2-7, with D tentatively TRBD1 or TRBD2 (5 bases each). Trimming took 3 bases from V and 5 from J, leaving 14 bases between them. CDR1 and CDR2 (germline): LNHDA, SQIVND (reference sequence). The CDR3 totals 14 residues.

The V and J genes are TRBV5-6 and TRBJ1-4; no firm D call. There are 14 residues in the CDR3. Germline CDR1 and CDR2: SGHDT and YYEEEE. The ends were cut back, 0 bases at V and 7 bases at J, with 10 bases in the middle. The CDR3 nucleotides read TGTGCCAGCAGCTTGGTGGGCTCTGGTGAAAAACTGTTTTTT. The encoded protein is CASSLVGSGEKLFF. Using reference TRBV5-6 and TRBJ1-4 for the parts outside the CDR3, the full variable domain is DAGVTQSPTHLIKTRGQQVTLRCSPKSGHDTVSWYQQALGQGPQFIFQYYEEEERQRGNFPDRFSGHQFPNYSSELNVNALLLGDSALYLCASSLVGSGEKLFFGSGTQLSVL.

The chain combines TRBV28 with TRBJ2-2, with D unresolved. The CDR3 sequence is 13 residues long. With 7 bases removed from V and 6 bases from J, the gap between germline ends came to 12 bases. The germline V gene has CDR1 MDHEN and CDR2 SYDVKM. As DNA, the CDR3 is TGTGCCAGCATTCCTAGTCCCCCCGGGGAGCTGTTTTTT. This translates into CASIPSPPGELFF.

As concerns this clone: This CDR3 is missing its conserved last phenylalanine or tryptophan, likely due to a read error. Because the CDR3's place on the DNA is in doubt, the DNA is left out and the CDR3 is given as listed by TCRdb. The CDR3 spells CASRNPGQSFFL. The chain recombines TRBV7-2 with TRBJ2-7; the table's D call of TRBD1 was not tested on the DNA. Ends included, the CDR3 has 12 residues. CDR1 and CDR2 (germline): SGHTA, FQGNSA.

J is TRBJ2-3 and V is TRBV18; TRBD1 agrees at 7 bases. V lost 3 bases to trimming and J lost 1 base; unmatched junction nucleotides: 4. The CDR3 runs to 15 residues. Germline CDR1 KGHSH, CDR2 LQKENI. The CDR3 reads CASSPTGPRTDTQYF. CDR3 nucleotides: TGTGCCAGCTCACCGACAGGGCCACGCACAGATACGCAGTATTTT.

For the CDR3, the DNA is TGTGCCAGCAGTTACCAGGGGGCTATAGGACTCTCTGGGGCCAACGTCCTGACTTTC. It is translated as CASSYQGAIGLSGANVLTF. The chain joins TRBV6-2 or TRBV6-3 to TRBJ2-6; 8 bases are a match to TRBD1. CDR1 is MNHEY and CDR2 is SVGEGT in the germline V gene. V lost 2 bases and J lost 0; bases outside the gene matches: 9. The CDR3 runs 19 residues.

The J gene is TRBJ2-1, the V gene TRBV9; TRBD1 is a possible D gene (5 bases). This CDR3 region has 17 residues. V lost 0 bases to trimming and J lost 6 bases, with 19 bases between them. Germline values: CDR1 SGDLS, CDR2 YYNGEE. The CDR3 sequence is CASSVVAGPIYSNEQFF. The DNA for the CDR3 is TGTGCCAGCAGCGTAGTCGCAGGGCCCATCTATTCCAATGAGCAGTTCTTC.

This chain joins TRBV7-2 and TRBJ2-3; possible D gene TRBD2, 6 bases. CDR3 length equals 12 residues. V was clipped by 0 bases and J by 14 bases, with 12 bases between them. Per germline, CDR1 SGHTA and CDR2 FQGNSA. The CDR3 loop is CASSLAGGLPYF. The DNA for the CDR3 is TGTGCCAGCAGCTTAGCGGGGGGACTCCCGTATTTT.

This chain links TRBV5-6 with TRBJ2-4; tentatively, D is TRBD2 (6 bases). Trimming took 0 bases from V and 7 from J, leaving 17 bases between them. CDR3 size: 16 residues. Germline V gene data show CDR1 as SGHDT and CDR2 as YYEEEE. The CDR3 bases are TGTGCCAGCAGCTTGGTCTCGGGCGGTGGGGGGAACATTCAGTACTTC. Amino acid sequence: CASSLVSGGGGNIQYF.

The rearrangement uses TRBV6-5 and TRBJ2-2; possibly TRBD1 or TRBD2 for D (5 bases each). Per the germline V gene, CDR1 is MNHEY and CDR2 is SVGAGI. The CDR3 contains 15 residues. V lost 6 bases and J lost 5, with 16 bases in between. The CDR3 coding sequence is TGTGCCAGCAGCCGGGGACCTTTCATTACCGGGGAGCTGTTTTTT. Translation: CASSRGPFITGELFF.